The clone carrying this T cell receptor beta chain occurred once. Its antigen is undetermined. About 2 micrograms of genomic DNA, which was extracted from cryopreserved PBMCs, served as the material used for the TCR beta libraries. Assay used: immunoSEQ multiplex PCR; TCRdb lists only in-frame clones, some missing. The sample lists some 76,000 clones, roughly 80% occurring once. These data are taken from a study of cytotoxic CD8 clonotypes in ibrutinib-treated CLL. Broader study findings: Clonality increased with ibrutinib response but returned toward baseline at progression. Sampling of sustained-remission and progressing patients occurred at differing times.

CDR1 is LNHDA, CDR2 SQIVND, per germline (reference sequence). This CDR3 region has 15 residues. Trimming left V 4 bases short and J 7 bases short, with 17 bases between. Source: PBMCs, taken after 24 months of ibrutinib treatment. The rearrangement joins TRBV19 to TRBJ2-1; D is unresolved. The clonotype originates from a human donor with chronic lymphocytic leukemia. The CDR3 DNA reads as TGTGCCAGTAGTAAAGGAGACGATCCGTGGAATGAGCAGTTCTTC. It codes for CASSKGDDPWNEQFF.